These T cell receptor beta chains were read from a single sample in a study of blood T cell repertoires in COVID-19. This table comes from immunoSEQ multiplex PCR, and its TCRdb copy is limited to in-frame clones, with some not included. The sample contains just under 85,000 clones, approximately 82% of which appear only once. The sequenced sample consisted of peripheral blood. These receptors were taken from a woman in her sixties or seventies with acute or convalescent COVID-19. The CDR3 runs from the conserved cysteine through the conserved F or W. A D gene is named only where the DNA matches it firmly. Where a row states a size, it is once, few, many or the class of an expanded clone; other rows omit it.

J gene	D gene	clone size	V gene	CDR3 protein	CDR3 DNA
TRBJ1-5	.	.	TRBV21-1	CATRSGGSQPQHF	TGTGCCACCCGTTCAGGGGGCAGTCAGCCCCAGCATTTT
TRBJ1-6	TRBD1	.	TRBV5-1	CASSLPQGGLGDSPLHF	TGCGCCAGCAGCTTGCCGCAGGGGGGCCTTGGGGATTCACCCCTCCACTTT
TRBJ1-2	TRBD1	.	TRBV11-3	CASSSRGTGNYGYTF	TGTGCCAGCAGCTCCCGTGGGACAGGGAACTATGGCTACACCTTC
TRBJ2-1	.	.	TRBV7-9	CASSLQFQLATNEQFF	TGTGCCAGCAGCTTACAGTTTCAGCTAGCGACCAATGAGCAGTTCTTC
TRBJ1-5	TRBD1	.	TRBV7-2	CASSSRTGGGQPQHF	TGTGCCAGCAGCTCAAGGACAGGGGGGGGTCAGCCCCAGCATTTT
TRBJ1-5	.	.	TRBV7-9	CASSLLEGKPQHF	TGTGCCAGCAGCTTATTGGAGGGAAAGCCCCAGCATTTT
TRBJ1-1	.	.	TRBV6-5	CASSSLLGAEAFF	TGTGCCAGCAGTTCGTTATTAGGGGCTGAAGCTTTCTTT
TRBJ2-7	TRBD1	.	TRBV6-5	CASSFRDSSYEQYF	TGTGCCAGCAGTTTCCGGGACAGCTCCTACGAGCAGTACTTC
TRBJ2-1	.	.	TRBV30	CAWSVRSSPYNEQFF	TGTGCCTGGAGTGTACGAAGTAGTCCCTACAATGAGCAGTTCTTC
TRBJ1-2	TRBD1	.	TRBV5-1	CASSLQGGVGYGYTF	TGCGCCAGCAGCTTGCAGGGGGGAGTTGGCTATGGCTACACCTTC
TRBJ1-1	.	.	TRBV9	CASSVVRSGNTEAFF	TGTGCCAGCAGCGTAGTAAGGAGTGGGAACACTGAAGCTTTCTTT
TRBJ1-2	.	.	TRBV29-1	CSVPLRTGANYGYTF	TGCAGCGTGCCCCTCCGGACGGGGGCTAACTATGGCTACACCTTC
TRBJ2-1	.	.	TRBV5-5	CASTFFWEYNEQFF	TGTGCCAGCACCTTCTTTTGGGAGTACAATGAGCAGTTCTTC
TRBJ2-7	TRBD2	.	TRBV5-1	CASSLSGKLGEQYF	TGCGCCAGCAGCCTTAGCGGGAAATTGGGCGAGCAGTACTTC
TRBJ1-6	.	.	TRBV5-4	CASSLAGSIGSPLHF	TGTGCCAGCAGCTTGGCCGGGTCCATTGGTTCACCCCTCCACTTT
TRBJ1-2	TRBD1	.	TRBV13	CASSLSRDRQNYYGYTF	TGTGCCAGCAGCCTTAGCAGGGACAGGCAGAACTACTATGGCTACACCTTC
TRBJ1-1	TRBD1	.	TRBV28	CASSVPDRGTTEAFF	TGTGCCAGCAGTGTACCCGACAGGGGGACTACTGAAGCTTTCTTT
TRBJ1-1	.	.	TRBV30	CAWSGNSDTEAFF	TGTGCCTGGAGTGGTAATTCGGACACTGAAGCTTTCTTT
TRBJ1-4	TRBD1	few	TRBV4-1	CASSQEQGTGAEKLFF	TGCGCCAGCAGCCAAGAACAGGGGACAGGGGCTGAAAAACTGTTTTTT
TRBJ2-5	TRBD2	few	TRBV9	CASSVGLAGGPEGTQYF	TGTGCCAGCAGCGTGGGACTAGCGGGGGGGCCAGAAGGGACCCAGTACTTC
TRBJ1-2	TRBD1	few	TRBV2	CASSAGGTGYTF	TGTGCCAGCAGTGCAGGGGGCACTGGCTACACCTTC
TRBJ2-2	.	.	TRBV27	CASSLSRNTGELFF	TGTGCCAGCAGTTTATCGCGGAACACCGGGGAGCTGTTTTTT
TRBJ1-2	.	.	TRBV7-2	CASSPDRNYGYTF	TGTGCCAGCAGTCCCGACAGGAACTATGGCTACACCTTC
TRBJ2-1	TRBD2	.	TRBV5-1	CASSFMVSGGHYNEQFF	TGCGCCAGCAGCTTTATGGTTAGCGGGGGCCATTACAATGAGCAGTTCTTC
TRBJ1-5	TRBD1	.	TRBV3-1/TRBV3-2	CASSRDTGEAQPQHF	TGTGCCAGCAGCCGCGATACAGGGGAGGCTCAGCCCCAGCATTTT
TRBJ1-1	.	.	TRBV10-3	CAITSQGNTEAFF	TGTGCCATCACATCACAGGGGAACACTGAAGCTTTCTTT
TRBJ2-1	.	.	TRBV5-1	CASSPIKAASSYNEQFF	TGCGCCAGCAGCCCCATTAAGGCTGCTAGCTCCTACAATGAGCAGTTCTTC
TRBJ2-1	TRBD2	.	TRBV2	CASSESGWDYPYNEQFF	TGTGCCAGCAGTGAATCAGGGTGGGACTACCCCTACAATGAGCAGTTCTTC
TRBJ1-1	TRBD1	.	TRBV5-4	CASSEQGVGNTEAFF	TGTGCCAGCAGCGAACAGGGGGTTGGGAACACTGAAGCTTTCTTT
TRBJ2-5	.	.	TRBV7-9	CAILPGGETQYF	TGTGCCATTCTACCCGGCGGGGAGACCCAGTACTTC
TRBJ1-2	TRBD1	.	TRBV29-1	CSAGQGALYGYTF	TGCAGCGCGGGACAGGGGGCCTTATATGGCTACACCTTC
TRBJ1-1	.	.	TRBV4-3	CASSRYDTKDEAFF	TGCGCCAGCAGTCGTTATGACACCAAGGATGAAGCTTTCTTT
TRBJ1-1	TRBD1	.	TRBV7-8	CASSLDRGGDAFF	TGTGCCAGCAGCTTAGACAGGGGAGGCGACGCTTTCTTT
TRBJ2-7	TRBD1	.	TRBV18	CASSPPTGGHEQYF	TGTGCCAGCTCACCACCGACAGGGGGTCACGAGCAGTACTTC
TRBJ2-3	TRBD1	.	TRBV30	CASVTGGIFPSTDTQYF	TGTGCCTCCGTAACAGGGGGAATTTTCCCTAGCACAGATACGCAGTATTTT
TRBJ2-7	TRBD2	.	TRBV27	CASTVLAGDNEQYF	TGTGCCAGCACCGTACTAGCGGGGGACAACGAGCAGTACTTC
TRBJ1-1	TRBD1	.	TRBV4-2	CASSHGDRGPAEAFF	TGTGCCAGCAGCCACGGGGACAGGGGGCCCGCTGAAGCTTTCTTT
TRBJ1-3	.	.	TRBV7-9	CASSRGTSGNTIYF	TGTGCCAGCAGCCGCGGGACCTCTGGAAACACCATATATTTT
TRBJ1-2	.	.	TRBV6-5	CASSLGLGGYTF	TGTGCCAGCAGTCTGGGTCTAGGAGGCTACACCTTC
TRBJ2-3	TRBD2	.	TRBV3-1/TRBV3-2	CASSLSPSGPTDTQYF	TGTGCCAGCAGCCTGTCCCCTAGCGGGCCCACAGATACGCAGTATTTT
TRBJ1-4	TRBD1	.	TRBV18	CASSPPDRVGEKLFF	TGTGCCAGCTCACCACCCGACAGGGTTGGAGAAAAACTGTTTTTT
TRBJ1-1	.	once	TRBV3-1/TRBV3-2	CASSQVHRDKAFF	TGTGCCAGCAGCCAAGTTCACCGGGATAAAGCTTTCTTT
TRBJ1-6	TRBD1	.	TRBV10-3	CAISEAGGSYNSPLHF	TGTGCCATCAGTGAAGCAGGGGGGTCCTATAATTCACCCCTCCACTTT
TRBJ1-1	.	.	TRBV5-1	CASSLVGLMNTEAFF	TGCGCCAGCAGCTTGGTGGGGCTTATGAACACTGAAGCTTTCTTT
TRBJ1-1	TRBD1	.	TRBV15	CATSPDRATEAFF	TGTGCCACCAGCCCGGACAGGGCCACTGAAGCTTTCTTT
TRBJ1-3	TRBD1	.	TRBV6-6	CASSRGQHTGGNTIYF	TGTGCCAGCAGCCGGGGACAGCACACCGGTGGAAACACCATATATTTT
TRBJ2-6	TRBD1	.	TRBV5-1	CASSPGTGGLGGANVLTF	TGCGCCAGCAGCCCCGGGACAGGGGGACTTGGTGGGGCCAACGTCCTGACTTTC
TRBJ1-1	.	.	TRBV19	CASSILTGYTEAFF	TGTGCCAGTAGTATACTAACAGGGTACACTGAAGCTTTCTTT
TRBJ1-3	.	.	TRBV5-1	CASSRDSHSGNTIYF	TGCGCCAGCAGCCGCGACAGCCACTCTGGAAACACCATATATTTT
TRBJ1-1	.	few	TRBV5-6	CASSSGSEAFF	TGTGCCAGCAGCTCCGGGTCCGAAGCTTTCTTT
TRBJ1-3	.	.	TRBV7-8	CASSSRGDSGNTIYF	TGTGCCAGCAGCTCCCGGGGGGACTCTGGAAACACCATATATTTT
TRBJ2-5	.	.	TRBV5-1	CASSLTAGAGQETQYF	TGCGCCAGCAGCTTGACGGCAGGGGCGGGCCAAGAGACCCAGTACTTC
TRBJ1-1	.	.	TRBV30	CAWIYRSSNTEAFF	TGTGCCTGGATATATAGGAGTTCGAACACTGAAGCTTTCTTT
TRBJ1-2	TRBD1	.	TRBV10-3	CALGQGNYGYTF	TGTGCCCTCGGACAGGGGAACTATGGCTACACCTTC
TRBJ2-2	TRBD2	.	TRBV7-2	CASSLALAGGDTGELFF	TGTGCCAGCAGCTTAGCGCTAGCGGGGGGGGACACCGGGGAGCTGTTTTTT